These 24 T cell receptor beta chains share one sample of origin, sequenced in a study of shared clonotypes between healthy human individuals. The protocol was immunoSEQ multiplex PCR, while the TCRdb copy is restricted to in-frame clones and leaves out a portion. The profile covers around 700,000 clones, with about 74% appearing a single time and over 1.5% taken by the ten largest. The source material was memory CD4+ T cells sorted from blood. Subset described: CD45RA-negative fraction. These receptors were taken from a woman under 40 in good health.

The chain is built from TRBV18 and TRBJ1-5; tentatively, D is TRBD1 (5 bases). From germline, CDR1 is KGHSH and CDR2 LQKENI. This CDR3 spans 14 amino acids. Between the trimmed V and J ends, which lost 3 bases and 5 bases, there was a span of 11 bases. The CDR3 DNA reads as TGTGCCAGCTCACCCTGGGACGTCGATCAGCCCCAGCATTTT. Translating gives CASSPWDVDQPQHF.

In this sample, this clone turned up once. The rearrangement uses TRBV5-1 and TRBJ2-5; D unclear. Germline values: CDR1 SGHRS, CDR2 YFSETQ. V lost 0 bases to trimming and J lost 2 bases, with 11 bases between them. The CDR3 totals 15 residues. The CDR3 loop reads CASSLESRVQETQYF. The CDR3 nucleotides are TGCGCCAGCAGCTTGGAATCGAGAGTACAAGAGACCCAGTACTTC.

J is TRBJ2-7 and V is TRBV10-2; D perhaps matches TRBD2 (6 bases). Trimming removed 5 bases from V and 2 bases from J, with 10 bases in between. Germline CDR1 and CDR2: WSHSY and SAAADI. The CDR3 consists of 13 residues. For the CDR3, the DNA is TGCGCCAGCAGTTTCGGAGGGCCCTACGAGCAGTACTTC. Amino acids: CASSFGGPYEQYF.

V usage is TRBV28 and J usage is TRBJ2-5, with 11 bases that match TRBD2. CDR1 MDHEN and CDR2 SYDVKM come from the germline V gene. With 8 bases clipped from V and 4 bases from J, the junction kept 0 bases outside the gene matches. The CDR3 loop spans 12 amino acids. This CDR3 is CASGTSGETQYF. The CDR3 nucleotides are TGTGCCAGCGGGACTAGCGGAGAGACCCAGTACTTC.

As DNA, the CDR3 is TGTGCCAGCAGCTTCGGTATGGTAAACACTGAAGCTTTCTTT. It is translated as CASSFGMVNTEAFF. J is TRBJ1-1 and V is TRBV5-4; no definite D call. The CDR3 consists of 14 residues. Trimming stripped 2 bases from V and 2 bases from J, with 10 bases between. Germline V CDR1 and CDR2: SGHNT, YYREEE (reference sequence).

Ten or more counts support this clone. The rearrangement uses TRBV5-1 and TRBJ2-7; TRBD2 might be the D (5 bases). CDR3 length: 14 residues. V shed 2 bases and J shed 2 bases, with 11 bases lying between them. CDR1 and CDR2 from the germline V gene are SGHRS and YFSETQ. The chain's CDR3 is CASSFLSETYEQYF. In DNA, the CDR3 is TGCGCCAGCAGCTTTCTTAGCGAGACCTACGAGCAGTACTTC.

The chain recombines TRBV18 with TRBJ1-2; weak D call: TRBD1 (5 bases). CDR1 is KGHSH, CDR2 LQKENI, per germline. Between the trimmed V and J ends, which lost 3 bases and 8 bases, there was a span of 13 bases. This CDR3 comprises 13 residues. This chain's CDR3 is CASSPRTSDGYTF. DNA of the CDR3: TGTGCCAGCTCACCGAGGACATCCGACGGCTACACCTTC.

V and J are TRBV30 and TRBJ2-2; weak D call: TRBD2 (6 bases). This CDR3 has 15 residues. CDR1 is GTSNPN, CDR2 SVGIG, per germline (reference sequence). V was pared by 3 bases and J by 5 bases, with 16 bases between. CDR3 in DNA: TGTGCCTGGAGGCGGGGTGGTGTATTAACCGGGGAGCTGTTTTTT. This sequence encodes CAWRRGGVLTGELFF.

The chain joins TRBV7-8 to TRBJ1-2, with D maybe TRBD1 (6 bases). The CDR3 covers 16 residues. Trimming removed 1 base from V and 5 bases from J, with 17 bases in between. Looked up from germline, CDR1 is SGHVS and CDR2 is FQNEAQ. CDR3 coding DNA: TGTGCCAGCAGCTTAGAATCCGGGGGGCTTGGATATGGCTACACCTTC. Encoded protein: CASSLESGGLGYGYTF.

The chain carries TRBV28 and TRBJ1-2; D gene ambiguous. CDR1 and CDR2 (germline): MDHEN, SYDVKM. This CDR3 is 10 amino acids long. The V and J ends lost 5 bases and 8 bases respectively, with 6 bases between them. The CDR3 sequence: CASSPPGYTF. For the CDR3, the DNA is TGTGCCAGCAGTCCACCGGGCTACACCTTC.

The chain links TRBV30 to TRBJ1-3; D uncertain. This CDR3 comprises 16 residues. The V gene's germline CDR1 is GTSNPN and CDR2 SVGIG (reference sequence). Trimming pared 0 bases from V and 0 bases from J, leaving 12 bases between. CDR3 DNA: TGTGCCTGGAGTGTAGGCCACTCAAGCTCTGGAAACACCATATATTTT. Amino acid sequence: CAWSVGHSSSGNTIYF.

The rearrangement uses TRBV28 and TRBJ1-2; D ambiguous. This CDR3 is built from 11 residues. V lost 5 bases, J lost 4 bases, and 5 bases lay in between. CDR1 is MDHEN, CDR2 SYDVKM, per germline. The CDR3 region is CASSGPYGYTF. DNA of the CDR3: TGTGCCAGCAGTGGACCCTATGGCTACACCTTC.

The chain links TRBV11-1 to TRBJ2-1, with a weak D call TRBD2 (6 bases). Germline V lookup: CDR1 SGHAT, CDR2 FQDESV (reference sequence). The length of the CDR3 is 14 residues. Trimming cost V 4 bases and J 4 bases, with 11 bases left between them. The CDR3 is CASSSYSGYNEQFF. The CDR3 DNA sequence: TGTGCCAGCAGCTCCTATAGCGGATACAATGAGCAGTTCTTC.

This clone has only a few counts. The rearrangement joins TRBV18 to TRBJ1-5; 9 positions match TRBD1. The CDR3 has 14 amino acids. J lost 6 bases, V lost 5 bases, and 5 bases had no gene match. The germline CDR1 and CDR2 sequences are KGHSH and LQKENI. CDR3 DNA: TGTGCCAGCTCAGACAGGGGGGATGTTCAGCCCCAGCATTTT. Its protein is CASSDRGDVQPQHF.

This chain links TRBV6-6 with TRBJ2-5; 8 bases line up with TRBD1. Trimming took 8 bases from V and 5 from J; bases not matched to a gene: 4. The CDR3 length is 12 residues. CDR1 and CDR2 from the germline V gene are MNHNY and SVGAGI (reference sequence). CDR3 sequence: CASRTGLETQYF. The CDR3 coding sequence is TGTGCCAGCCGGACAGGGTTGGAGACCCAGTACTTC.

The table lists this clone with many counts. V usage is TRBV28 and J usage is TRBJ2-2; weak D call: TRBD1 (6 bases). Germline assignment: CDR1 MDHEN and CDR2 SYDVKM. The CDR3 has 14 residues. V gave up 5 bases and J gave up 4 bases, with 11 bases separating them. The CDR3 is CASSTQGFTGELFF. In nucleotides, the CDR3 is TGTGCCAGCAGTACACAGGGTTTCACCGGGGAGCTGTTTTTT.

This sequence joins TRBV19 and TRBJ2-1; D perhaps matches TRBD1 (5 bases). CDR3 length: 13 amino acids. CDR1 is LNHDA and CDR2 is SQIVND in the germline V gene (reference sequence). The germline V and J ends were trimmed by 6 bases and 8 bases, with 14 bases remaining between them. In nucleotides, the CDR3 is TGTGCCAGTAGGGTCGTAGGGGTGGATGAGCAGTTCTTC. This sequence encodes CASRVVGVDEQFF.

This clone was observed a single time. The chain is built from TRBV6-5 and TRBJ2-1; 13 bases agree with TRBD2. Trimming cost V 6 bases and J 9 bases; bases outside gene matches: 5. This CDR3 comprises 14 residues. Germline V gene data show CDR1 as MNHEY and CDR2 as SVGAGI. CDR3 nucleotides: TGTGCCAGCAGACTAGCGGGAGGGCCGATTGAGCAGTTCTTC. It yields the protein CASRLAGGPIEQFF.

CDR3 nucleotide sequence: TGTGCCAGCAGCCGGGGGGCAACTAATGAAAAACTGTTTTTT. Protein sequence: CASSRGATNEKLFF. The chain is built from TRBV6-5 and TRBJ1-4; maybe TRBD1 (5 bases). This CDR3 spans 14 amino acids. Trimming pared 6 bases from V and 0 bases from J, leaving 8 bases between. From germline, CDR1 is MNHEY and CDR2 SVGAGI.

The rearrangement joins TRBV5-1 to TRBJ1-2; D uncertain. Germline loops: CDR1 SGHRS, CDR2 YFSETQ. The V end was cut by 0 bases, the J end by 6 bases, with 12 bases between. CDR3 length equals 14 residues. CDR3 region: CASSLVGRRDGYTF. The CDR3 DNA reads TGCGCCAGCAGCTTGGTGGGTCGGCGGGATGGCTACACCTTC.

This clone was counted between two and nine times. V usage is TRBV27 and J usage is TRBJ2-1, with D uncertain. The CDR3 sequence is 15 residues long. The germline V gene encodes CDR1 MNHEY and CDR2 SMNVEV (reference sequence). Trimming shortened V by 3 bases and J by 4 bases, and 13 bases separated the two germline ends. The CDR3 DNA sequence: TGTGCCAGCAGTTTGACCGCGACGGAATACAATGAGCAGTTCTTC. As protein: CASSLTATEYNEQFF.

The rearrangement links TRBV19 to TRBJ2-3; TRBD1 is a possible D gene (6 bases). Germline CDR1 reads LNHDA; CDR2 reads SQIVND (reference sequence). The V gene lost 6 bases and the J gene lost 0 bases, with 13 bases spanning the gap. This CDR3 contains 15 residues. The CDR3 nucleotides are TGTGCCAGTAGAAAACAGGGTCCTAGCACAGATACGCAGTATTTT. Residues: CASRKQGPSTDTQYF.

V and J are TRBV7-2 and TRBJ2-1; D unclear. The CDR3 covers 12 residues. Germline V gene lookup returns CDR1 SGHTA and CDR2 FQGNSA. Trimming took 4 bases from V and 8 from J, leaving 9 bases between them. CDR3 in DNA: TGTGCCAGCAGCTCGAGTAGGTATGAGCAGTTCTTC. Protein sequence: CASSSSRYEQFF.

The chain combines TRBV19 with TRBJ2-5, with 12 bases identical to TRBD2. This CDR3 is built from 14 residues. Germline V gene data show CDR1 as LNHDA and CDR2 as SQIVND (reference sequence). V shed 7 bases, J shed 2 bases, and the junction held 2 bases outside the gene matches. The CDR3 nucleotides read TGTGCCAGTACTAGCGGGAGGGTTCAAGAGACCCAGTACTTC. Its protein product is CASTSGRVQETQYF. Supplemented by reference TRBV19 and TRBJ2-5, the full variable domain reads DGGITQSPKYLFRKEGQNVTLSCEQNLNHDAMYWYRQDPGQGLRLIYYSQIVNDFQKGDIAEGYSVSREKKESFPLTVTSAQKNPTAFYLCASTSGRVQETQYFGPGTRLLVL.